The clone carrying this T cell receptor beta chain showed up many times. Its antigen remains unknown. V was trimmed by 6 bases and J by 7 bases, leaving 18 bases between them. This CDR3 region has 13 residues. The germline CDR1 and CDR2 sequences are DFQATT and SNEGSKA (reference sequence). These data come from a study of neurological immune-mediated disorders. Overall study findings and caveats: The study phylogenetically grouped the repertoires of 18 of 34 multiple sclerosis patients into one related-CDR3 cluster, a possible signature. HTLV-1-associated myelopathy had the most TCR clonal expansion, while multiple sclerosis had the least, a level that fell below healthy controls.

The cDNA was generated through 5'RACE incorporating 10-nucleotide random UMIs. In TCRdb, the 5' RACE reads were re-called with MiXCR into one record per CDR3 protein. The sample has around 66,000 distinct CDR3 sequences; approximately 5.2% are singletons. The source of this sequence is a woman aged 25 to 39 with multiple sclerosis. J is TRBJ2-5 and V is TRBV20-1; the D gene is possibly TRBD2 (5 bases). The sample taken for sequencing was PBMCs. In nucleotides, the CDR3 is TGCAGTGCGAGGACGGAGGCGGGTGGGACCCAGTACTTC. This codes for CSARTEAGGTQYF.